The 25 T cell receptor beta chains in this list originate from one sample, sequenced in a study of tumor-infiltrating lymphocytes in localized non-small cell lung cancer. This table comes from immunoSEQ multiplex PCR, and its TCRdb copy is limited to in-frame clones, with some not included. The table includes 13,000 to 15,000 clones, approximately 62% detected once. The sample comprised uninvolved lung tissue not adjacent to the tumor. The receptors were gathered from a human donor with non-small cell lung cancer.

The CDR3 sequence is CASSEPHRDRETYEQYF. CDR3 in DNA: TGCGCCAGCAGTGAGCCACACCGGGACAGGGAGACCTACGAGCAGTACTTC. The chain carries TRBV10-1 and TRBJ2-7, with TRBD1 identical over 9 bases. The CDR3 totals 17 residues. V lost 2 bases, J lost 2 bases, and 10 bases stayed unmatched. Germline-derived CDR1 and CDR2 are WNHNN and SYGVQD (reference sequence).

Sample share makes this clone medium-sized. The rearrangement links TRBV2 to TRBJ1-1, with D perhaps TRBD1 (6 bases). V shed 8 bases and J shed 4 bases, with 14 bases lying between them. The germline V gene encodes CDR1 SNHLY and CDR2 FYNNEI. This CDR3 is built from 13 residues. The CDR3 DNA is TGTGCCAGCCATAAGGAGGGGGGCACTGAAGCTTTCTTT. This gives the protein CASHKEGGTEAFF.

The rearrangement joins TRBV9 to TRBJ1-3; D is undetermined. V lost 0 bases to trimming and J lost 0 bases, with 13 bases between them. The CDR3 spans 17 residues. Looked up from germline, CDR1 is SGDLS and CDR2 is YYNGEE. The CDR3: CASSVATFGNSGNTIYF. As DNA, the CDR3 is TGTGCCAGCAGCGTAGCTACCTTCGGAAACTCTGGAAACACCATATATTTT.

The gene calls are TRBV11-2 and TRBJ2-4, with 8 bases lining up with TRBD2. The germline V gene encodes CDR1 SGHAT and CDR2 FQNNGV. The CDR3 has 15 residues. J gave up 7 bases and V 0 bases, and 5 bases lay outside the gene matches. CDR3 loop: CASSLDREGYNIQYF. The CDR3 nucleotides are TGTGCCAGCAGCTTAGATCGGGAGGGATATAACATTCAGTACTTC.

This clone was detected a few times. This sequence joins TRBV7-2 and TRBJ1-1, with 7 bases fitting TRBD1. Germline V gene sequence: CDR1 SGHTA, CDR2 FQGNSA. V dropped 1 base and J dropped 4; count of bases not matched to a gene: 6. The CDR3 is 15 amino acids. In DNA, the CDR3 is TGTGCCAGCAGCTTAGGGGCAGGGGGTTTCACTGAAGCTTTCTTT. It yields the protein CASSLGAGGFTEAFF.

The chain recombines TRBV7-2 with TRBJ2-7; D might be TRBD1 (5 bases). Germline V CDR1 and CDR2: SGHTA, FQGNSA. The CDR3 spans 13 residues. V lost 2 bases, J lost 6 bases, and 11 bases lay in between. CDR3: CASSLQPGSEQYF. CDR3 DNA: TGTGCCAGCAGCTTACAACCAGGGTCCGAGCAGTACTTC.

The chain links TRBV6-6 to TRBJ2-3, with 9 bases that match TRBD2. Germline V gene sequence: CDR1 MNHNY, CDR2 SVGAGI (reference sequence). The CDR3 totals 15 residues. The V segment lost 5 bases and the J segment 2 bases; nucleotides outside the gene matches: 5. DNA for the CDR3: TGTGCCAGCAGTAAGCGGGAGGCCCACACAGATACGCAGTATTTT. It codes for CASSKREAHTDTQYF.

The chain employs TRBV28 and TRBJ1-5, with 9 bases matching TRBD1. V lost 3 bases, J lost 5 bases, and 8 bases stayed unmatched. The CDR3 extends over 16 amino acids. Germline lookup yields CDR1 MDHEN and CDR2 SYDVKM. The CDR3 sequence is CASSFLGTGNYQPQHF. The CDR3 DNA follows: TGTGCCAGCAGTTTTTTAGGGACAGGGAATTATCAGCCCCAGCATTTT.

This chain connects TRBV10-3 to TRBJ1-1; a possible D gene is TRBD1 (5 bases). CDR3 size: 16 residues. V was trimmed by 0 bases and J by 2 bases, leaving 13 bases between them. Per germline, CDR1 ENHRY and CDR2 SYGVKD. As DNA, the CDR3 is TGTGCCATCAGTGAGTCGGAGGGACTCGGAAACACTGAAGCTTTCTTT. It yields the protein CAISESEGLGNTEAFF.

The chain recombines TRBV28 with TRBJ1-2; 7 bases align to TRBD1. Looked up from germline, CDR1 is MDHEN and CDR2 is SYDVKM. This CDR3 spans 16 amino acids. Trimming took 4 bases from V and 3 from J; bases not matched to a gene: 11. CDR3: CASSSRGGRGDYGYTF. Here the CDR3 DNA reads TGTGCCAGCAGTTCAAGAGGAGGCAGGGGGGACTATGGCTACACCTTC.

V is TRBV5-1 and J is TRBJ2-4; 10 bases map to TRBD2. Germline CDR1 SGHRS, CDR2 YFSETQ. Trimming took 0 bases from V and 7 from J; bases not matched to a gene: 4. There are 15 residues in the CDR3. The CDR3 protein is CASSLEAGGLNIQYF. The CDR3 nucleotides are TGCGCCAGCAGCTTGGAAGCGGGGGGGCTGAACATTCAGTACTTC.

This chain joins TRBV28 and TRBJ1-1; the D is unclear. The CDR3 length is 17 residues. Germline V gives CDR1 MDHEN, CDR2 SYDVKM. V was trimmed by 5 bases and J by 1 base, leaving 20 bases between them. The CDR3 reads CASSAFGLPTRNTEAFF. The CDR3 DNA reads TGTGCCAGCAGTGCTTTTGGACTGCCAACACGGAACACTGAAGCTTTCTTT.

In its sample, this clone was seen a few times. The rearrangement links TRBV10-3 to TRBJ2-7; possibly TRBD2 for D (6 bases). Deletions cut 4 bases from V and 1 base from J, with 17 bases between. The CDR3 is 16 residues long. Germline V gives CDR1 ENHRY, CDR2 SYGVKD. The CDR3 coding sequence is TGTGCCATCAGTGCCCAGCGGGCGGATGGGTCCTACGAGCAGTACGTC. It encodes CAISAQRADGSYEQYV.

This chain links TRBV5-4 with TRBJ2-3; 8 bases are shared with TRBD2. The germline V gene has CDR1 SGHNT and CDR2 YYREEE (reference sequence). The ends lost 2 bases at V and 2 bases at J; junction bases unmatched: 10. CDR3 length equals 17 residues. The chain's CDR3 is CASSFTLAGSYTDTQYF. As DNA, the CDR3 is TGTGCCAGCAGCTTTACATTAGCGGGGTCTTACACAGATACGCAGTATTTT.

A few counts support this clone. This chain uses TRBV5-4 with TRBJ2-5, with 8 bases identical to TRBD1. The V gene's germline CDR1 is SGHNT and CDR2 YYREEE (reference sequence). This CDR3 contains 16 residues. J gave up 8 bases and V 4 bases, and 16 bases lay outside the gene matches. DNA for the CDR3: TGTGCCAGCAGCGCTTCGCCAGGGGGCAGCGAACCCACCCAGTACTTC. Its protein product is CASSASPGGSEPTQYF.

The chain couples TRBV4-3 to TRBJ2-2; unclear D gene. This CDR3 spans 16 amino acids. Per the germline V gene, CDR1 is LGHNA and CDR2 is YSLEER. The V gene lost 0 bases and the J gene lost 6 bases, with 14 bases spanning the gap. Here the CDR3 reads CASSQDLGQEAGELFF. CDR3 DNA sequence: TGCGCCAGCAGCCAAGATCTTGGGCAGGAAGCCGGGGAGCTGTTTTTT.

The chain employs TRBV11-3 and TRBJ1-2; D might be TRBD1 (5 bases). Germline loops: CDR1 SGHNT, CDR2 YENEEA. V was shortened by 5 bases and J by 4 bases, with 20 bases between the two germline ends. The CDR3 loop spans 16 amino acids. CDR3 region: CASSHRRARGPYGYTF. The DNA of the CDR3 is TGTGCCAGCAGCCATAGAAGGGCGAGGGGACCCTATGGCTACACCTTC.

The J gene is TRBJ2-5, the V gene TRBV9; tentatively, D is TRBD1 or TRBD2 (6 bases each). Per germline, CDR1 SGDLS and CDR2 YYNGEE. The V and J ends lost 2 bases and 0 bases respectively, with 11 bases between them. The CDR3 covers 15 residues. The CDR3 spells CASSVTGGNQETQYF. CDR3 nucleotide sequence: TGTGCCAGCAGCGTGACAGGAGGGAACCAAGAGACCCAGTACTTC.

This chain links TRBV4-1 with TRBJ2-3; 15 nucleotides align to TRBD2. With 2 bases clipped from V and 1 base from J, the junction kept 4 bases outside the gene matches. In germline, CDR1 is MGHRA, CDR2 YSYEKL. This CDR3 has 18 residues. CDR3 amino acids: CASSQRWTSGGGTDTQYF. DNA of the CDR3: TGCGCCAGCAGCCAACGGTGGACTAGCGGGGGGGGCACAGATACGCAGTATTTT.

The CDR3 bases are TGTGCCAGCAGCTCACTAATCGGAAACACCATATATTTT. Protein product: CASSSLIGNTIYF. The chain recombines TRBV7-6 with TRBJ1-3; no clear D gene. The CDR3 spans 13 residues. CDR1 and CDR2 from the germline V gene are SGHVS and FNYEAQ. V was cut by 4 bases and J by 4 bases, with 8 bases left in between.

This clone came up a few times. This chain joins TRBV2 and TRBJ1-1, with a possible D match to TRBD1 (5 bases). CDR1 and CDR2 (germline): SNHLY, FYNNEI. V was pared by 11 bases and J by 3 bases, with 19 bases between. CDR3 size: 14 residues. CDR3 region: CADKSLGVDTEAFF. The CDR3 DNA reads TGTGCCGACAAATCGTTGGGGGTGGACACTGAAGCTTTCTTT.

The chain carries TRBV5-4 and TRBJ2-1; D perhaps matches TRBD1 (5 bases). The CDR3 runs to 16 residues. The V gene's germline CDR1 is SGHNT and CDR2 YYREEE (reference sequence). The V end was cut by 3 bases, the J end by 8 bases, with 21 bases between. The CDR3 protein is CASSSLQPGILDEQFF. The CDR3 coding sequence is TGTGCCAGCAGCTCCTTACAGCCAGGGATCTTAGATGAGCAGTTCTTC.

The chain carries TRBV11-1 and TRBJ1-1; a possible D gene is TRBD1 (6 bases). CDR1 is SGHAT, CDR2 FQDESV, per germline (reference sequence). CDR3 length: 16 amino acids. The V end was cut by 5 bases, the J end by 3 bases, with 19 bases between. The CDR3 is CASSLTDGGHYTEAFF. The CDR3 DNA reads as TGTGCCAGCAGCCTAACGGATGGGGGGCATTACACTGAAGCTTTCTTT. Complete variable domain (other parts from reference TRBV11-1 and TRBJ1-1): EAEVAQSPRYKITEKSQAVAFWCDPISGHATLYWYRQILGQGPELLVQFQDESVVDDSQLPKDRFSAERLKGVDSTLKIQPAELGDSAMYLCASSLTDGGHYTEAFFGQGTRLTVV.

The chain has TRBV30 and TRBJ1-2; 7 bases align to TRBD1. The V segment lost 4 bases and the J segment 4 bases; nucleotides outside the gene matches: 6. The CDR3 covers 13 residues. Germline V gives CDR1 GTSNPN, CDR2 SVGIG (reference sequence). The CDR3: CAWTRQGSYGYTF. In DNA form, the CDR3 reads TGTGCCTGGACAAGACAGGGCAGCTATGGCTACACCTTC.

This clone was picked up a small number of times. The CDR3 DNA sequence: TGCAGCGTTGAAGACTCTAGGGGGCAGCCCCAGCATTTT. It yields the protein CSVEDSRGQPQHF. The gene calls are TRBV29-1 and TRBJ1-5; D perhaps matches TRBD1 (6 bases). Trimming took off 0 bases at V and 7 bases at J, with 10 bases between the two ends. CDR1 SQVTM and CDR2 ANQGSEA come from the germline V gene. The CDR3 loop spans 13 amino acids.